The 19 T cell receptor beta chains below were found in one sample sequenced in a study of shared clonotypes between healthy human individuals. TCRdb keeps only in-frame clones here, not all; method: immunoSEQ multiplex PCR. The sample shows 1.6 million or so clones, approximately 98.5% of them seen only once. Sequencing was done on a sample of naive CD4+ T cells sorted from blood. The sample's subset: CD45RA+ positively selected. These receptors were collected from a man aged 25-45 years in good health.

J is TRBJ2-1 and V is TRBV28; 10 positions agree with TRBD2. The junction had 11 bases not matched to a gene; V was cut back by 6 bases and J by 6 bases. CDR3 length equals 16 residues. CDR1 and CDR2 (germline): MDHEN, SYDVKM. CDR3 amino acids: CASRKGRQREGNEQFF. CDR3 DNA sequence: TGTGCCAGCAGGAAGGGCCGGCAGCGGGAGGGCAATGAGCAGTTCTTC.

This clone occurred once. The chain carries TRBV10-1 and TRBJ2-1; perhaps TRBD1 as D (6 bases). This CDR3 has 13 residues. In germline, CDR1 is WNHNN, CDR2 SYGVQD (reference sequence). V lost 8 bases, J lost 4 bases, and 12 bases lay in between. The CDR3 DNA reads TGCGCCAGCGGGCAGGGACAATACAATGAGCAGTTCTTC. It codes for CASGQGQYNEQFF.

J is TRBJ1-4 and V is TRBV18; TRBD1 matches 7 bases. V lost 5 bases, J lost 4 bases, and 4 bases stayed unmatched. The CDR3 length is 14 residues. From germline, CDR1 is KGHSH and CDR2 LQKENI. The CDR3 spells CASSSDRSNEKLFF. The CDR3 DNA is TGTGCCAGCTCATCGGACAGGAGTAATGAAAAACTGTTTTTT.

To note about this clone: Distinct nucleotide sequences in the sample also encode this CDR3. The chain has TRBV21-1 and TRBJ2-2. TRBV21-1 is labeled a pseudogene. There are 11 residues in the CDR3. The CDR3 bases are TGTGCCAGCAGAAACACCGGGGAGCTGTTTTTT. Translating gives CASRNTGELFF.

This sequence joins TRBV7-6 and TRBJ2-1; 7 bases map to TRBD2. With 4 bases clipped from V and 6 bases from J, the junction kept 12 bases outside the gene matches. Germline V lookup: CDR1 SGHVS, CDR2 FNYEAQ. CDR3 length equals 16 residues. The CDR3 coding sequence is TGTGCCAGCAGCTCAGCATGGACTAGGGGTTCCAATGAGCAGTTCTTC. Its protein product is CASSSAWTRGSNEQFF. Full variable domain (outside the CDR3, taken from reference TRBV7-6 and TRBJ2-1): GAGVSQSPRYKVTKRGQDVALRCDPISGHVSLYWYRQALGQGPEFLTYFNYEAQQDKSGLPNDRFSAERPEGSISTLTIQRTEQRDSAMYRCASSSAWTRGSNEQFFGPGTRLTVL.

The rearrangement joins TRBV19 to TRBJ1-2; unclear D gene. This CDR3 is 13 amino acids long. Germline V gene sequence: CDR1 LNHDA, CDR2 SQIVND (reference sequence). V was clipped by 6 bases and J by 0 bases, with 8 bases between them. The CDR3 DNA is TGTGCCAGTAGGGCAGAAGCTAACTATGGCTACACCTTC. This codes for CASRAEANYGYTF.

This chain uses TRBV27 with TRBJ2-1; 10 bases fit TRBD2. The V gene end was trimmed by 1 base and the J gene end by 6 bases; junction bases not matched to a gene: 6. Germline CDR1 and CDR2: MNHEY and SMNVEV (reference sequence). This CDR3 is 16 amino acids long. For the CDR3, the DNA is TGTGCCAGCAGTTTATGGCGGACTAGCGGTCTCAATGAGCAGTTCTTC. Translated: CASSLWRTSGLNEQFF.

This chain joins TRBV2 and TRBJ2-2; D gene unclear. Looked up from germline, CDR1 is SNHLY and CDR2 is FYNNEI. The germline V and J ends were trimmed by 4 bases and 6 bases, with 9 bases remaining between them. CDR3 length equals 13 residues. For the CDR3, the DNA is TGTGCCAGCAGTGCCGTTGGCTCCGGGGAGCTGTTTTTT. Translating gives CASSAVGSGELFF.

The rearrangement joins TRBV28 to TRBJ2-1; possibly TRBD2 for D (6 bases). The CDR3 covers 16 residues. CDR1 and CDR2 from the germline V gene are MDHEN and SYDVKM. Deletions cut 6 bases from V and 0 bases from J, with 15 bases between. The CDR3 DNA reads TGTGCCAGCAGCCTAACCCCGGGGGACTCCTACAATGAGCAGTTCTTC. It yields the protein CASSLTPGDSYNEQFF.

This clone was recorded once. V is TRBV7-3 and J is TRBJ2-1; D ambiguous. CDR1 is SGHTA and CDR2 is FQGTGA in the germline V gene. The CDR3 is 12 residues long. Trimming took 0 bases from V and 10 from J, leaving 7 bases between them. CDR3 DNA sequence: TGTGCCAGCAGCTTAACCCGAAGCGAGCAGTTCTTC. Its protein product is CASSLTRSEQFF.

The chain joins TRBV7-2 to TRBJ2-1, with a weak D call TRBD2 (5 bases). The length of the CDR3 is 15 residues. Germline CDR1 is SGHTA and CDR2 is FQGNSA. Trimming took 6 bases from V and 3 from J, leaving 15 bases between them. The CDR3 sequence: CASSRGEAGYNEQFF. The CDR3 DNA reads TGTGCCAGCAGTCGGGGTGAAGCAGGCTACAATGAGCAGTTCTTC.

The V gene is TRBV28, the J gene TRBJ2-7, with D hard to call. In germline, CDR1 is MDHEN, CDR2 SYDVKM. V lost 5 bases and J lost 0, with 17 bases in between. The length of the CDR3 is 16 residues. The CDR3 spells CASSPLERRSSYEQYF. The CDR3 nucleotides read TGTGCCAGCAGTCCGCTGGAGAGGAGAAGCTCCTACGAGCAGTACTTC.

The chain has TRBV20-1 and TRBJ2-1; 8 nucleotides match TRBD2. V trimming: 6 bases; J trimming: 15 bases; junction bases outside the gene matches: 7. CDR1 and CDR2 (germline): DFQATT, SNEGSKA (reference sequence). The CDR3 consists of 10 residues. CDR3 bases: TGCAGTGCGGCCCGGGGACTAGGGTTCTTC. Translating gives CSAARGLGFF.

The rearrangement joins TRBV15 to TRBJ2-1; D is uncertain. Per the germline V gene, CDR1 is LNHNV and CDR2 is YYDKDF (reference sequence). The CDR3 has 15 amino acids. The germline V and J ends were trimmed by 1 base and 7 bases, with 14 bases remaining between them. CDR3 residues: CATSRVIGPANEQFF. As DNA, the CDR3 is TGTGCCACCAGCAGAGTGATAGGACCCGCAAATGAGCAGTTCTTC.

The chain uses TRBV5-4 and TRBJ2-1, with no clear D. Germline CDR1 is SGHNT and CDR2 is YYREEE (reference sequence). The CDR3 length is 11 residues. V lost 4 bases and J 5 bases, leaving 4 bases between the germline ends. The CDR3 DNA follows: TGTGCCAGCAGCACAAACAATGAGCAGTTCTTC. Translation gives CASSTNNEQFF.

The chain links TRBV10-1 to TRBJ2-3; no clear D gene. V lost 2 bases to trimming and J lost 4 bases, with 7 bases between them. Per the germline V gene, CDR1 is WNHNN and CDR2 is SYGVQD (reference sequence). CDR3 length: 13 residues. CDR3 sequence (DNA): TGCGCCAGCAGTGAGCTGGGTGCAGATACGCAGTATTTT. The encoded protein is CASSELGADTQYF.

The genes are TRBV10-3 and TRBJ2-7, with D possibly matching TRBD2 (5 bases). The CDR3 totals 16 residues. The germline V and J ends were trimmed by 0 bases and 7 bases, with 19 bases remaining between them. The germline V gene encodes CDR1 ENHRY and CDR2 SYGVKD. CDR3 sequence: CAISESPRGGFGEQYF. In nucleotides, the CDR3 is TGTGCCATCAGTGAGTCCCCCCGGGGTGGCTTTGGGGAGCAGTACTTC.

This clone appeared a single time. The rearrangement uses TRBV18 and TRBJ2-5; TRBD1 might be the D (6 bases). V shed 3 bases and J shed 3 bases, with 8 bases lying between them. Germline CDR1 reads KGHSH; CDR2 reads LQKENI. This CDR3 is 13 amino acids long. The DNA for the CDR3 is TGTGCCAGCTCACCGTACAGGGAAGAGACCCAGTACTTC. Amino acid sequence: CASSPYREETQYF.

The chain couples TRBV7-2 to TRBJ2-3; 7 nucleotides align to TRBD1. Germline V gene sequence: CDR1 SGHTA, CDR2 FQGNSA. The V gene end was trimmed by 5 bases and the J gene end by 4 bases; junction bases not matched to a gene: 6. This CDR3 has 14 amino acids. The CDR3 DNA reads TGTGCCAGCAGCCGCAACAGGGGCGCAGATACGCAGTATTTT. Encoded protein: CASSRNRGADTQYF.